Following are 10 T cell receptor beta chains from one sample sequenced in a study of monozygotic twins with cystic fibrosis. Using immunoSEQ multiplex PCR, the repertoire was profiled, and TCRdb retains in-frame clones only, with some absent. The sample shows approximately 24,000 clones, 87% of them seen only once. The sequenced sample was blood. Receptor source: a woman in her twenties or thirties with cystic fibrosis.

This chain connects TRBV11-3 to TRBJ2-7; tentatively, D is TRBD1 or TRBD2 (5 bases each). The length of the CDR3 is 12 residues. V was trimmed by 6 bases and J by 3 bases, leaving 9 bases between them. Germline values: CDR1 SGHNT, CDR2 YENEEA. CDR3 sequence reads: CASSLGDYEQYF. CDR3 nucleotides: TGTGCCAGCAGTTTGGGGGACTACGAGCAGTACTTC. The full variable domain, with the rest looked up from reference TRBV11-3 and TRBJ2-7, is EAGVVQSPRYKIIEKKQPVAFWCNPISGHNTLYWYLQNLGQGPELLIRYENEEAVDDSQLPKDRFSAERLKGVDSTLKIQPAELGDSAVYLCASSLGDYEQYFGPGTRLTVT.

The V call is TRBV6-1, the J call TRBJ2-2, with 7 nucleotides matching TRBD2. The CDR3 consists of 14 residues. Germline CDR1 and CDR2: MNHNS and SASEGT. J was trimmed by 9 bases and V by 11 bases; bases with no gene match: 15. The CDR3 sequence is CAYARGRASRELFF. The CDR3 nucleotides read TGTGCCTACGCCCGGGGGAGGGCATCCCGGGAGCTGTTTTTT.

The chain joins TRBV5-8 to TRBJ2-5, with D perhaps TRBD1 or TRBD2 (7 bases each). The CDR3 spans 13 residues. Deletions cut 4 bases from V and 7 bases from J, with 14 bases between. From germline, CDR1 is SGHTS and CDR2 YDEGEE. The CDR3, as DNA: TGTGCCAGCAGCGAACAGGGGAGGGTGACCCAGTACTTC. This codes for CASSEQGRVTQYF.

The rearrangement joins TRBV5-1 to TRBJ2-2; the D gene could be TRBD1 or TRBD2 (6 bases each). This CDR3 comprises 16 residues. V was cut by 4 bases and J by 5 bases, with 18 bases left in between. Per the germline V gene, CDR1 is SGHRS and CDR2 is YFSETQ. Here the CDR3 DNA reads TGCGCCAGCAGCCACCTGGAGGGGGTGGGAACCGGGGAGCTGTTTTTT. It yields the protein CASSHLEGVGTGELFF.

The chain links TRBV4-3 to TRBJ1-4, with D maybe TRBD1 (6 bases). The germline V and J ends were trimmed by 0 bases and 8 bases, with 16 bases remaining between them. Germline V lookup: CDR1 LGHNA, CDR2 YSLEER. The length of the CDR3 is 16 residues. The CDR3 DNA reads TGCGCCAGCAGCCAAGATCTGGGGGGCGGTTGGGAAAAACTGTTTTTT. It yields the protein CASSQDLGGGWEKLFF.

This chain links TRBV5-4 with TRBJ2-2, with TRBD2 identical over 16 bases. V shed 4 bases and J 4 bases; nucleotides not matched to a gene: 7. The CDR3 is 18 residues long. Germline CDR1 is SGHNT and CDR2 is YYREEE (reference sequence). The CDR3 spells CASSRGLAGGPGTGELFF. The CDR3 nucleotides are TGTGCCAGCAGCAGGGGACTAGCGGGGGGGCCGGGCACCGGGGAGCTGTTTTTT.

V is TRBV4-1 and J is TRBJ2-7, with 9 positions matching TRBD1. The CDR3 totals 15 residues. CDR1 and CDR2 from the germline V gene are MGHRA and YSYEKL. The junction had 6 bases not matched to a gene; V was cut back by 3 bases and J by 3 bases. The CDR3 nucleotides read TGCGCCAGCAGCCACGGTCGGACAGGGGACTACGAGCAGTACTTC. Translation: CASSHGRTGDYEQYF.

V is TRBV5-4 and J is TRBJ2-5, with D possibly being TRBD2 (6 bases). The CDR3 length is 12 residues. In germline, CDR1 is SGHNT, CDR2 YYREEE (reference sequence). Trimming left V 1 base short and J 14 bases short, with 15 bases between. The CDR3 DNA sequence: TGTGCCAGCAGCTTGATGGAGGGGAGAAACTACTTC. Protein product: CASSLMEGRNYF.

The chain employs TRBV5-4 and TRBJ1-1; D not certain. Trimming removed 0 bases at V and 1 base at J, with 4 bases between. The CDR3 spans 13 residues. Germline V CDR1 and CDR2: SGHNT, YYREEE (reference sequence). The CDR3 DNA is TGTGCCAGCAGCTTGGGCAGGAACACTGAAGCTTTCTTT. Its protein product is CASSLGRNTEAFF.

In nucleotides, the CDR3 is TGTGCCAGCAGCCAAGGACTAGCGGGGGGATACGAGCAGTACTTC. It is translated as CASSQGLAGGYEQYF. The V and J genes are TRBV4-2 and TRBJ2-7; 13 nucleotides agree with TRBD2. V lost 1 base to trimming and J lost 4 bases; unmatched junction nucleotides: 1. From germline, CDR1 is LGHNA and CDR2 YNFKEQ. The length of the CDR3 is 15 residues.